One and the same sample provided the 5 T cell receptor beta chains below, sequenced in a study of T cell changes during pregnancy in multiple sclerosis. Sequencing used immunoSEQ multiplex PCR; TCRdb keeps in-frame clones, though not all of them. Of about 70,000 clones listed, around 94% are singletons. The specimen comprised peripheral blood, sampled in the third trimester of pregnancy. The receptors shown here come from a female donor with multiple sclerosis, enrolled in a pregnancy study.

The chain recombines TRBV6-5 with TRBJ2-5, with a weak D call TRBD1 (6 bases). The CDR3 spans 14 residues. CDR1 is MNHEY and CDR2 is SVGAGI in the germline V gene. V lost 2 bases and J 3 bases, leaving 10 bases between the germline ends. The CDR3 loop is CASSYADRKETQYF. The CDR3, as DNA: TGTGCCAGCAGTTACGCAGACAGGAAAGAGACCCAGTACTTC.

The chain combines TRBV9 with TRBJ2-7; a weak D match, TRBD2 (5 bases). This CDR3 comprises 14 residues. V lost 0 bases, J lost 7 bases, and 14 bases lay in between. The germline V gene has CDR1 SGDLS and CDR2 YYNGEE. CDR3 loop: CASSVATGSGEQYF. Written as DNA, the CDR3 is TGTGCCAGCAGCGTAGCTACGGGGTCCGGAGAGCAGTACTTC.

V gene TRBV11-2 combines with J gene TRBJ2-5; D is possibly TRBD1 (5 bases). V lost 1 base and J 0 bases, leaving 9 bases between the germline ends. The length of the CDR3 is 15 residues. Germline CDR1 reads SGHAT; CDR2 reads FQNNGV. CDR3 bases: TGTGCCAGCAGCTTAGGGTTCAGGGACCAAGAGACCCAGTACTTC. Translated: CASSLGFRDQETQYF.

The genes are TRBV21-1 and TRBJ2-7; the table's D call, TRBD1, has no DNA check behind it. TRBV21-1 is assigned pseudogene status. The CDR3 totals 14 residues. The DNA of the CDR3 is TGTGCCAGCAGCCTCCCGACAGGATCCTACGAGCAGTACTTC. It translates to CASSLPTGSYEQYF.

The J gene is TRBJ1-2, the V gene TRBV7-2, with 9 bases identical to TRBD1. The CDR3 contains 15 residues. V was clipped by 0 bases and J by 4 bases; unmatched bases: 3. CDR1 and CDR2 from the germline V gene are SGHTA and FQGNSA. The CDR3 here is CASSLAADRGYGYTF. The CDR3 bases are TGTGCCAGCAGCTTAGCGGCGGACAGGGGCTATGGCTACACCTTC.